The 3 T cell receptor beta chains presented below share a single source sample, sequenced in a study of blood T cells in healthy people across ages. Primers used in a second PCR of about 6 to 11 cycles were a sample-barcoded 5' primer and a J-beta primer mix. From the 5' RACE reads, TCRdb called clonotypes with MiXCR, one entry per CDR3 protein. Among 800,000 to 1,300,000 distinct CDR3 sequences listed, roughly 24% were seen once. The sample also formed part of further work on T cells of mothers and their children.

What was sequenced was blood. The receptors were sampled from a girl aged 2-10 years in good health.

The V gene is TRBV20-1, the J gene TRBJ1-2; D may be TRBD1 (6 bases). CDR3 size: 15 residues. V lost 4 bases, J lost 0 bases, and 15 bases lay in between. Germline V gene data show CDR1 as DFQATT and CDR2 as SNEGSKA (reference sequence). The CDR3 bases are TGCAGTGCTACAACGGGGGCAGGGTCTAACTATGGCTACACCTTC. It codes for CSATTGAGSNYGYTF.

The chain links TRBV11-2 to TRBJ1-6; no firm D call. Germline V gene sequence: CDR1 SGHAT, CDR2 FQNNGV. Trimming pared 4 bases from V and 9 bases from J, leaving 10 bases between. This CDR3 is built from 13 residues. The CDR3 is CASSSWWGSPLHF. The CDR3 nucleotides are TGTGCCAGCAGCTCGTGGTGGGGTTCACCCCTCCACTTT.

This clonotype showed up just once. The V call is TRBV7-9, the J call TRBJ2-5; TRBD1 aligns across 9 bases. The J call may be faulty, since TRBJ2-7 better matches the DNA end. Germline V lookup: CDR1 SEHNR, CDR2 FQNEAQ (reference sequence). The CDR3 covers 13 residues. CDR3 nucleotides: TGTGCCAGCAGCCCTGACAGGGGGGCCGAGCAGTACTTC. Translated: CASSPDRGAEQYF.